This T cell receptor beta chain is from a study of beta chain features in type 1 diabetes. Notes on the study in general: Shorter TCRB CDR3s, moderately but significantly so, were found in Type 1 diabetes patients in all four CD4+ subsets.

This CDR3 contains 14 residues. Trimming took 3 bases from V and 5 from J, leaving 14 bases between them. The germline CDR1 and CDR2 sequences are SGHKS and YYEKEE (reference sequence). Expressed TCRB transcripts were sequenced, since all the RNA that had been isolated was reverse transcribed. The average read count of naive, central memory and regulatory T cell samples was about 3.3 million. Produced via immunoSEQ multiplex PCR; TCRdb's table is partial and in-frame only. The data show a few hundred thousand clones, with around 10% seen just once and roughly 0.6% held by the top ten. About this clone: Its cognate antigen is unknown.

Sequencing was done on a sample of central memory CD4+ T cells from blood. The V and J genes are TRBV5-5 and TRBJ1-1; D perhaps matches TRBD1 (5 bases). The receptor comes from a man between 25 and 39 years old with type 1 diabetes. The CDR3 protein is CASSWGTSRTEAFF. The CDR3 nucleotides read TGTGCCAGCAGCTGGGGGACCTCGAGAACTGAAGCTTTCTTT.